Presented here are 13 T cell receptor beta chains from one specimen sequenced in a study of circulating and synovial CD4+ cells in juvenile arthritis. Generated by immunoSEQ multiplex PCR, the TCRdb table keeps only in-frame clones and is missing some. The table has 1,200 to 1,500 clones, 88% seen once. Sequenced material: HLA-DR+ CD4+ T cells from blood. Subset denoted: circulating pathogenic-like lymphocytes, sorted as HLA-DR+CD14-CD3+CD4+CD25low/- blood T cells. The receptors here all came from a human donor with juvenile idiopathic arthritis.

The chain couples TRBV15 to TRBJ2-6, with no clear D. This CDR3 has 16 amino acids. Germline assignment: CDR1 LNHNV and CDR2 YYDKDF (reference sequence). The germline V and J ends were trimmed by 0 bases and 1 base, with 7 bases remaining between them. CDR3 nucleotides: TGTGCCACCAGCAGAGATCCGAGGTCTGGGGCCAACGTCCTGACTTTC. Translation gives CATSRDPRSGANVLTF.

The V and J genes are TRBV18 and TRBJ1-1; D remains unclear. Germline CDR1 is KGHSH and CDR2 is LQKENI. The CDR3 has 13 residues. V gave up 1 base and J gave up 4 bases, with 7 bases separating them. The CDR3 here is CASSPRAGTEAFF. The CDR3 DNA follows: TGTGCCAGCTCACCACGCGCAGGCACTGAAGCTTTCTTT.

The table lists this clone with a few counts. The chain links TRBV7-9 to TRBJ2-1; TRBD2 aligns across 9 bases. The CDR3 spans 15 residues. Germline V gene data show CDR1 as SEHNR and CDR2 as FQNEAQ (reference sequence). Losses at the gene ends were 3 bases for V and 7 bases for J; bases not matched to a gene: 7. The CDR3 DNA follows: TGTGCCAGCAGCTTCTGGCTAGCGGGATATAATGAGCAGTTCTTC. Translation gives CASSFWLAGYNEQFF.

The gene calls are TRBV7-9 and TRBJ1-2, with 7 bases lining up with TRBD1. After removal of 6 bases from V and 8 bases from J, the junction contained 9 bases not matched to a gene. The CDR3 contains 13 residues. Germline CDR1 is SEHNR and CDR2 is FQNEAQ (reference sequence). The CDR3 DNA is TGTGCCAGCAGTTCCTCAGGGGGAGGAGGCTACACCTTC. It translates to CASSSSGGGGYTF.

The chain couples TRBV7-2 to TRBJ2-3, with unresolved D. Germline CDR1 and CDR2: SGHTA and FQGNSA. V was trimmed by 1 base and J by 4 bases, leaving 9 bases between them. This CDR3 contains 14 residues. The CDR3 loop is CASSLVLKADTQYF. The CDR3 coding sequence is TGTGCCAGCAGCTTAGTACTAAAAGCAGATACGCAGTATTTT. Combining the CDR3 with reference TRBV7-2 and TRBJ2-3 gives the whole variable domain GAGVSQSPSNKVTEKGKDVELRCDPISGHTALYWYRQSLGQGLEFLIYFQGNSAPDKSGLPSDRFSAERTGGSVSTLTIQRTQQEDSAVYLCASSLVLKADTQYFGPGTRLTVL.

The chain carries TRBV4-1 and TRBJ1-2; TRBD1 is a possible D gene (5 bases). The CDR3 is made up of 14 amino acids. The V and J ends lost 1 base and 6 bases respectively, with 12 bases between them. Germline V lookup: CDR1 MGHRA, CDR2 YSYEKL. The CDR3 DNA is TGCGCCAGCAGCCAAGTAAGGCGGGGCCATGGCTACACCTTC. Translated, it gives CASSQVRRGHGYTF.

The chain uses TRBV11-1 and TRBJ2-2, with a tentative D call TRBD1 (6 bases). The germline V gene has CDR1 SGHAT and CDR2 FQDESV (reference sequence). Trimming cost V 1 base and J 6 bases, with 9 bases left between them. The CDR3 has 14 residues. The CDR3 reads CASSLGGPAGELFF. In DNA, the CDR3 is TGTGCCAGCAGCTTAGGGGGGCCTGCCGGGGAGCTGTTTTTT.

The chain couples TRBV4-1 to TRBJ1-5, with D perhaps matching TRBD1 (5 bases). Germline values: CDR1 MGHRA, CDR2 YSYEKL. CDR3 size: 15 residues. Between the trimmed V and J ends, which lost 3 bases and 5 bases, there was a span of 14 bases. The CDR3 protein is CASSQGGVRYQPQHF. CDR3 sequence (DNA): TGCGCCAGCAGCCAGGGGGGGGTTCGATATCAGCCCCAGCATTTT.

This clone has just a few counts. The V gene is TRBV28, the J gene TRBJ2-7; TRBD1 matches at 9 bases. This CDR3 is 15 amino acids long. The trim removed 6 bases at V and 3 bases at J, leaving 9 bases unmatched. Germline V CDR1 and CDR2: MDHEN, SYDVKM. CDR3 sequence (DNA): TGTGCCAGCAGCCCAGTTGGGACAGGGATCTACGAGCAGTACTTC. The encoded protein is CASSPVGTGIYEQYF.

This chain uses TRBV6-6 with TRBJ2-1; the match to TRBD2 covers 11 bases. The CDR3 has 15 amino acids. From germline, CDR1 is MNHNY and CDR2 SVGAGI (reference sequence). V shed 4 bases and J 6 bases; nucleotides not matched to a gene: 5. Written as DNA, the CDR3 is TGTGCCAGCAGTTTTAGCGGGGGGGCCTTCAATGAGCAGTTCTTC. Its protein is CASSFSGGAFNEQFF.

V is TRBV18 and J is TRBJ2-3; 11 nucleotides align to TRBD1. J lost 5 bases, V lost 4 bases, and 2 bases had no gene match. CDR3 length: 14 residues. CDR1 KGHSH and CDR2 LQKENI come from the germline V gene. The CDR3 loop reads CASSLDRGQDTQYF. CDR3 nucleotides: TGTGCCAGCTCACTGGACAGGGGGCAAGATACGCAGTATTTT.

CDR3 sequence (DNA): TGTGCCAGCAGTTTACACAGGCAGAACACTGAAGCTTTCTTT. Encoded protein: CASSLHRQNTEAFF. The V gene is TRBV28, the J gene TRBJ1-1, with a weak D call TRBD1 (5 bases). Trimming stripped 2 bases from V and 1 base from J, with 8 bases between. In germline, CDR1 is MDHEN, CDR2 SYDVKM. The CDR3 sequence is 14 residues long.

The V and J genes are TRBV4-1 and TRBJ1-2; 11 bases are a match to TRBD1. With 1 base clipped from V and 7 bases from J, the junction kept 8 bases outside the gene matches. The CDR3 totals 16 residues. CDR1 and CDR2 from the germline V gene are MGHRA and YSYEKL. The CDR3 bases are TGCGCCAGCAGCCAAGGTTTCGGACAGGGGGCCGGTGGCTACACCTTC. As protein: CASSQGFGQGAGGYTF.